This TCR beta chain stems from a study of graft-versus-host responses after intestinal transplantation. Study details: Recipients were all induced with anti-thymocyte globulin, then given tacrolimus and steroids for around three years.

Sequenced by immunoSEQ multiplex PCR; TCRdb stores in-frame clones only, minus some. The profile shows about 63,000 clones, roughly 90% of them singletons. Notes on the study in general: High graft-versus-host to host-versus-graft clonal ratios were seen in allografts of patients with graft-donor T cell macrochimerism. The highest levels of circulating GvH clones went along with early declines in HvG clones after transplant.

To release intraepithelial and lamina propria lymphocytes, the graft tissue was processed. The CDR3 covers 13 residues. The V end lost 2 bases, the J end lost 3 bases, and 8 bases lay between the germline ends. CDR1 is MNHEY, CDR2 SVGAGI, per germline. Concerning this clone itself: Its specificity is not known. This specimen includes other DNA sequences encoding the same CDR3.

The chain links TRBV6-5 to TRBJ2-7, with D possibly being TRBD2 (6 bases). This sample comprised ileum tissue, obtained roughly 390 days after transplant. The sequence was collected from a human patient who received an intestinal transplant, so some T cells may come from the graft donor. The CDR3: CASSYGGSYEQYF. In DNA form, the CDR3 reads TGTGCCAGCAGTTACGGGGGGAGCTACGAGCAGTACTTC.